The 3 T cell receptor beta chains below all came from one sample that was sequenced in a study of post-analysis software for immune sequencing data (dated by TCRdb to between 2014 and 2016). The library relied on PCR. The instrument given in TCRdb is Illumina HiSeq 2500. Unique molecular identifiers were incorporated into TCR beta cDNA libraries to reduce PCR and sequencing biases. The public reads were quality trimmed at Q25 with fastp and then assembled into clones with MiXCR by TCRdb, keeping productive beta chains. Each CDR3 protein appears once, grouped with its most common genes and DNA. The sample yields 550,000 to 700,000 distinct CDR3 sequences; about 40% were counted once. In total, the top ten clones hold roughly 1.7% of the sample. No antigens are known for them. What the research found in general, with its limitations: A handful of TRBV segments, including TRBV5-6, TRBV5-1 and TRBV20-1, were significantly more frequent in patients than controls.

Specimen: blood. Receptor source: a girl aged 10 to 17 with multiple sclerosis.

The chain combines TRBV20-1 with TRBJ1-1, with D unresolved. Trimming took off 3 bases at V and 1 base at J, with 12 bases between the two ends. CDR3 size: 14 residues. Germline assignment: CDR1 DFQATT and CDR2 SNEGSKA (reference sequence). The CDR3 nucleotides read TGCAGTGCTAGCTCCGGGCCGACGAACACTGAAGCTTTCTTT. This codes for CSASSGPTNTEAFF.

V is TRBV10-3 and J is TRBJ2-1; D might be TRBD1 (5 bases). The J call may be wrong; the DNA end is better matched by TRBJ2-7. The CDR3 is made up of 13 amino acids. Germline CDR1 reads ENHRY; CDR2 reads SYGVKD. The CDR3 coding sequence is TGTGCCATGGGCTGGGGCACCTACAATGAGCAGTACTTC. This encodes CAMGWGTYNEQYF.

The sample holds a few counts of this clonotype. The chain is built from TRBV29-1 and TRBJ2-5, with TRBD2 identical over 7 bases. The trim removed 0 bases at V and 4 bases at J, leaving 11 bases unmatched. Germline assignment: CDR1 SQVTM and CDR2 ANQGSEA. This CDR3 spans 16 amino acids. The CDR3 coding sequence is TGCAGCGTTGAAGATGGTATAACTAGCGTGCGAGAGACCCAGTACTTC. It is translated as CSVEDGITSVRETQYF. Complete variable domain (other parts from reference TRBV29-1 and TRBJ2-5): SAVISQKPSRDICQRGTSLTIQCQVDSQVTMMFWYRQQPGQSLTLIATANQGSEATYESGFVIDKFPISRPNLTFSTLTVSNMSPEDSSIYLCSVEDGITSVRETQYFGPGTRLLVL.